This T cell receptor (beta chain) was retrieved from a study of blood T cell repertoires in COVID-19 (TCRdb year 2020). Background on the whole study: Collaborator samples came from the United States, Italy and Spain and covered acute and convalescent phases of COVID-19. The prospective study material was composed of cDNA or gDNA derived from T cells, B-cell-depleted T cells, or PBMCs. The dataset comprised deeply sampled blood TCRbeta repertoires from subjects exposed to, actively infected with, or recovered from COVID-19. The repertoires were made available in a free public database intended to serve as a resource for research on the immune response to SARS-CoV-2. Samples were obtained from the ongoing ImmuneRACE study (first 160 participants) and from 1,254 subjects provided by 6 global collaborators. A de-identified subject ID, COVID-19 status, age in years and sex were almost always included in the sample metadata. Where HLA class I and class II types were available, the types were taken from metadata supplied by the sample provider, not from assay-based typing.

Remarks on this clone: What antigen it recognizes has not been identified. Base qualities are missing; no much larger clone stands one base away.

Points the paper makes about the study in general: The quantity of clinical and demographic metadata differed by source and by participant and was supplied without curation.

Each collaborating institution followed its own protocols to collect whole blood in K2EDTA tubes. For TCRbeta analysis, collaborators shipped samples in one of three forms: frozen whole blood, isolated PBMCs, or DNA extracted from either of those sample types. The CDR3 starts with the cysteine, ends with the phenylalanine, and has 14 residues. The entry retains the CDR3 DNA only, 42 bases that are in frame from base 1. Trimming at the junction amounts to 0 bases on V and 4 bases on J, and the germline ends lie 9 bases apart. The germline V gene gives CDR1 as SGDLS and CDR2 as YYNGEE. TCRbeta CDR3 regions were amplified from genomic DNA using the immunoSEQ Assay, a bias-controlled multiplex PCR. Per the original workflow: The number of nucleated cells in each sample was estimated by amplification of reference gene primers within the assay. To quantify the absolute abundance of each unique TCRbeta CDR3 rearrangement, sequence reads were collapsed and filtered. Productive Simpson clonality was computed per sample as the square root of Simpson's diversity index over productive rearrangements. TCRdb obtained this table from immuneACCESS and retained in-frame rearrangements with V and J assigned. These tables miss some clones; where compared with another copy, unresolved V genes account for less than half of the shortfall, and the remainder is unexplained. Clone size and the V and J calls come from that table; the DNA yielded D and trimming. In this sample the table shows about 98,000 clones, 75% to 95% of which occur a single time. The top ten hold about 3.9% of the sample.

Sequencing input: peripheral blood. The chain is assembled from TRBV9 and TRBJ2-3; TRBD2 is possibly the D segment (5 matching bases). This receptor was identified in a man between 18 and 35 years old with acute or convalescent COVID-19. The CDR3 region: CASSVAEGSDTQYF. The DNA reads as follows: TGTGCCAGCAGCGTAGCTGAGGGATCAGATACGCAGTATTTT.